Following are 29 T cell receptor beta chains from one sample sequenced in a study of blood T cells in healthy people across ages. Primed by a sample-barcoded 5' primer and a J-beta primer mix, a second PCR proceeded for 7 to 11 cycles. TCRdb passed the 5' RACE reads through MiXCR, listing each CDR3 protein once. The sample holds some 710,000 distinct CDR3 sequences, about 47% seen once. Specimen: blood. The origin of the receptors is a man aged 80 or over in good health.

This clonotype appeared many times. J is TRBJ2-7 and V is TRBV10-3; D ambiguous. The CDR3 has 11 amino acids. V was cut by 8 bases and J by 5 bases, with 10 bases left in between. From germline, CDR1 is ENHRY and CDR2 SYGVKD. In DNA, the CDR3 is TGTGCCATCGGCAGGAGTGACGAGCAGTACTTC. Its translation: CAIGRSDEQYF.

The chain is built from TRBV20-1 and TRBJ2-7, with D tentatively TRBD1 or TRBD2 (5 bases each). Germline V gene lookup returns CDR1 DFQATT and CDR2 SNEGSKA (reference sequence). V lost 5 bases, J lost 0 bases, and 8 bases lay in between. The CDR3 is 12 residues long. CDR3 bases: TGCAGTGCTGGGACGGTCTCCTACGAGCAGTACTTC. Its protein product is CSAGTVSYEQYF.

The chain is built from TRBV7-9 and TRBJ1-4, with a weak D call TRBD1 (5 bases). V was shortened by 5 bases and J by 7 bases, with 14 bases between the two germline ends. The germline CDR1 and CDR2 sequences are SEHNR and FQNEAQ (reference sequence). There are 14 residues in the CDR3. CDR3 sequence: CASSPPGLGEKLFF. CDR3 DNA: TGTGCCAGCAGCCCTCCAGGGTTGGGTGAAAAACTGTTTTTT.

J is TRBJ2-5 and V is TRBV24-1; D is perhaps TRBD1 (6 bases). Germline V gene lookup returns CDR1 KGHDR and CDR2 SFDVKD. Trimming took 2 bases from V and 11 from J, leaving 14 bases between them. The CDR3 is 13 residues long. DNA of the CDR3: TGTGCCACCAGTGATTCCAGGGACAATGAGCAGTACTTC. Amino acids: CATSDSRDNEQYF.

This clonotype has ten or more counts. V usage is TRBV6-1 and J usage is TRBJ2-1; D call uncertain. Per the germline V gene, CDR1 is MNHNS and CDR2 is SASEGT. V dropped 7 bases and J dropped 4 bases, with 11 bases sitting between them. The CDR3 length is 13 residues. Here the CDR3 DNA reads TGTGCCAGCATTTTGAGCGAGTACAATGAGCAGTTCTTC. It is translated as CASILSEYNEQFF.

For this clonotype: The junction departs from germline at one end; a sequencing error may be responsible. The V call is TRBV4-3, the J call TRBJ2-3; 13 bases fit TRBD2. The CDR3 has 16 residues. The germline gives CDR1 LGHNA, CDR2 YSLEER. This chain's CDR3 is CASGHTSGRALSTQYF. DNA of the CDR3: TGCGCCAGCGGCCACACTAGCGGGAGGGCCCTTTCTACGCAGTATTTT.

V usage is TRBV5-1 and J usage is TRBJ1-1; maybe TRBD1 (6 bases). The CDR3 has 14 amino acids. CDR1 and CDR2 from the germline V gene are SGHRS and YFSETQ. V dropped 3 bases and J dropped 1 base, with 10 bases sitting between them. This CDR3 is CASSSGTKNTEAFF. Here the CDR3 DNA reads TGCGCCAGCAGCTCCGGGACAAAGAACACTGAAGCTTTCTTT.

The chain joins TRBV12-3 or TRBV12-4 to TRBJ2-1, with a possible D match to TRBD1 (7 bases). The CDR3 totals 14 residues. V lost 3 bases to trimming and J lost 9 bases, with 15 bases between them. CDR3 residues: CASSLWQGGGEQFF. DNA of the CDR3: TGTGCCAGCAGTTTGTGGCAGGGGGGTGGTGAGCAGTTCTTC.

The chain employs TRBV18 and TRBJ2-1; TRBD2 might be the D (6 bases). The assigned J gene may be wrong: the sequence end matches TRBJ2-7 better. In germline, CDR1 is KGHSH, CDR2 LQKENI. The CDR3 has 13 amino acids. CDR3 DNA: TGTGCCAGCTCACCACGGGGGGTCGATGAGCAGTACTTC. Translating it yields CASSPRGVDEQYF.

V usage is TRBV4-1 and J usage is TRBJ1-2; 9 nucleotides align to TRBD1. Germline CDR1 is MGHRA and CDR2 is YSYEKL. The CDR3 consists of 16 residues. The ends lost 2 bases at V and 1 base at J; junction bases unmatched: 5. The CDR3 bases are TGCGCCAGCAGCCAAACGTGGACAGGGGATAACTATGGCTACACCTTC. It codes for CASSQTWTGDNYGYTF.

CDR3 amino acids: CASTDKRWGFLPMGSGYTF. CDR3 DNA sequence: TGCGCCAGCACCGATAAAAGATGGGGCTTTCTACCGATGGGGTCTGGCTACACCTTC. This chain connects TRBV5-1 to TRBJ1-2; weak D call: TRBD1 (5 bases). The CDR3 runs 19 residues. Germline CDR1 is SGHRS and CDR2 is YFSETQ. Trimming removed 6 bases from V and 7 bases from J, with 34 bases in between.

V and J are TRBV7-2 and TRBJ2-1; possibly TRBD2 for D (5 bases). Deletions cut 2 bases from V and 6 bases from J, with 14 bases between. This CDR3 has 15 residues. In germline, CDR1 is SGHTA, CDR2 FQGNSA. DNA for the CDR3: TGTGCCAGCAGCTTATATATTGAGGGAGCCAATGAGCAGTTCTTC. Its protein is CASSLYIEGANEQFF. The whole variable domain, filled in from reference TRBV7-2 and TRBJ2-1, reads GAGVSQSPSNKVTEKGKDVELRCDPISGHTALYWYRQSLGQGLEFLIYFQGNSAPDKSGLPSDRFSAERTGGSVSTLTIQRTQQEDSAVYLCASSLYIEGANEQFFGPGTRLTVL.

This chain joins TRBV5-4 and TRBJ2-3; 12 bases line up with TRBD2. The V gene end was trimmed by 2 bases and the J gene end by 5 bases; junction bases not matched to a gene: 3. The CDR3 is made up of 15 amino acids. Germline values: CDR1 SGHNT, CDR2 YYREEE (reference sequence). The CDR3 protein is CASSFLAGGGDTQYF. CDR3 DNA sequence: TGTGCCAGCAGCTTCCTAGCGGGAGGGGGAGATACGCAGTATTTT.

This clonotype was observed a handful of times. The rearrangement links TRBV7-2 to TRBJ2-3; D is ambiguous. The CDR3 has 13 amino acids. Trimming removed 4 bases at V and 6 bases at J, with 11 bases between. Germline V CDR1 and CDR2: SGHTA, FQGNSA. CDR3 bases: TGTGCCAGCAGCTCTGGGATTGGGGATACGCAGTATTTT. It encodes CASSSGIGDTQYF.

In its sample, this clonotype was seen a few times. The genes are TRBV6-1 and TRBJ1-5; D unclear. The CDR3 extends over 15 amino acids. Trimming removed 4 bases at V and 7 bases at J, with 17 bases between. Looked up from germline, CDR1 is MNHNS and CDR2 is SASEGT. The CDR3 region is CASSAERASMQPQHF. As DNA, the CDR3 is TGTGCCAGCAGTGCCGAGAGGGCCAGTATGCAGCCCCAGCATTTT.

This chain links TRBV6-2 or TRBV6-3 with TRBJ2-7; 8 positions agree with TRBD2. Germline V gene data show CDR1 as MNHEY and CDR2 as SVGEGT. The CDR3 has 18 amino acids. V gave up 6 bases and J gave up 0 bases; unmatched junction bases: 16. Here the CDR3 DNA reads TGTGCCAGCAGACACCCGCCGGGAGGGCCCGGCAGCTCCTACGAGCAGTACTTC. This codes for CASRHPPGGPGSSYEQYF.

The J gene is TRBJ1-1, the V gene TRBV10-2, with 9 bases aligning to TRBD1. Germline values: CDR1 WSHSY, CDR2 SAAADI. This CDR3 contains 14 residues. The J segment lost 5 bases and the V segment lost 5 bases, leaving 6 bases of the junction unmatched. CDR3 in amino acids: CASSRDRVGTEAFF. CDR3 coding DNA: TGCGCCAGCAGTCGGGACAGGGTGGGGACTGAAGCTTTCTTT.

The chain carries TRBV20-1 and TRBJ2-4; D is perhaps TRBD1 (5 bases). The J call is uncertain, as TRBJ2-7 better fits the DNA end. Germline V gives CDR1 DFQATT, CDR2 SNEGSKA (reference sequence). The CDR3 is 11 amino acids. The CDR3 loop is CSANPRGEQYF. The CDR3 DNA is TGCAGTGCTAACCCAAGGGGCGAGCAGTACTTC.

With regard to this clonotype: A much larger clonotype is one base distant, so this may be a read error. In nucleotides, the CDR3 is TGTGCCAGCACCTACATGGGGAGTTGCAATGAGCAGTTCTTC. Translation: CASTYMGSCNEQFF. V gene TRBV7-9 combines with J gene TRBJ2-1; maybe TRBD2 (5 bases). The V end lost 7 bases, the J end lost 6 bases, and 16 bases lay between the germline ends. Looked up from germline, CDR1 is SEHNR and CDR2 is FQNEAQ (reference sequence). There are 14 residues in the CDR3.

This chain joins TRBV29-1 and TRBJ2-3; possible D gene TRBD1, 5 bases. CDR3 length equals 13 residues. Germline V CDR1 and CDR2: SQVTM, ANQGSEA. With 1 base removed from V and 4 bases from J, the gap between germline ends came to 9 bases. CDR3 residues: CSVEAQGADTQYF. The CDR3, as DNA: TGCAGCGTTGAAGCCCAGGGCGCAGATACGCAGTATTTT.

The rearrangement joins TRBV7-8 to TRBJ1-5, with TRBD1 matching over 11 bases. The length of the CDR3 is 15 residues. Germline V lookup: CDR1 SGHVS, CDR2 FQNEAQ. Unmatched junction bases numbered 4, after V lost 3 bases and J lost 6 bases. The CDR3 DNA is TGTGCCAGCAGCTTCGGACAGGGGGCTCCTCAGCCCCAGCATTTT. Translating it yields CASSFGQGAPQPQHF. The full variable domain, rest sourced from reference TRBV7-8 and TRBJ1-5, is GAGVSQSPRYKVAKRGQDVALRCDPISGHVSLFWYQQALGQGPEFLTYFQNEAQLDKSGLPSDRFFAERPEGSVSTLKIQRTQQEDSAVYLCASSFGQGAPQPQHFGDGTRLSIL.

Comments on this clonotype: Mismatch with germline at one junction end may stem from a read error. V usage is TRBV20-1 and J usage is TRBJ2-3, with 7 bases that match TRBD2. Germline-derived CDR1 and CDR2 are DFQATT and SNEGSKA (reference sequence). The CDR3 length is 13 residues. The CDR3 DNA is TGCAGTGCCCGTAGCGGCGCGGGAGATATGCAGTATTTT. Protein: CSARSGAGDMQYF.

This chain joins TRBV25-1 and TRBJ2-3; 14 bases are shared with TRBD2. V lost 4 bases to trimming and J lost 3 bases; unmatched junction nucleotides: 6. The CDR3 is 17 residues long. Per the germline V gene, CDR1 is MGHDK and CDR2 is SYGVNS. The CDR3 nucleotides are TGTGCCAGCAGTGCGGGACTAGCGGGAGTTTCGACAGATACGCAGTATTTT. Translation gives CASSAGLAGVSTDTQYF. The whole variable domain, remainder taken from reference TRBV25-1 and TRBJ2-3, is EADIYQTPRYLVIGTGKKITLECSQTMGHDKMYWYQQDPGMELHLIHYSYGVNSTEKGDLSSESTVSRIRTEHFPLTLESARPSHTSQYLCASSAGLAGVSTDTQYFGPGTRLTVL.

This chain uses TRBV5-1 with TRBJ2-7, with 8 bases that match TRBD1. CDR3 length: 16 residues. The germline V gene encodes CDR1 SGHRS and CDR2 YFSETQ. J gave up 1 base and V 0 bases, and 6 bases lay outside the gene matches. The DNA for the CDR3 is TGCGCCAGCAGCTTGGGTCGCCAGGGGGCTTCCTACGAGCAGTACTTC. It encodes CASSLGRQGASYEQYF.

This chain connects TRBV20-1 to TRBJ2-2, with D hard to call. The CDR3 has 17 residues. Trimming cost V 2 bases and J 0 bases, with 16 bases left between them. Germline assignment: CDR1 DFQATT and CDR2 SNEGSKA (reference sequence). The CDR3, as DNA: TGCAGTGCTAGATCCCCGTCGCGACATTCGAACACCGGGGAGCTGTTTTTT. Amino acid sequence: CSARSPSRHSNTGELFF.

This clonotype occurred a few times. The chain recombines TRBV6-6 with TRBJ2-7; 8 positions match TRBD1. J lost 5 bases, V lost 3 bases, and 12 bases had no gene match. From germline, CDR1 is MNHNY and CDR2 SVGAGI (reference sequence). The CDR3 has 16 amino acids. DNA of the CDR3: TGTGCCAGCAGTTATTACAGGGGGACCTCTGTGGACGAGCAGTACTTC. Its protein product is CASSYYRGTSVDEQYF.

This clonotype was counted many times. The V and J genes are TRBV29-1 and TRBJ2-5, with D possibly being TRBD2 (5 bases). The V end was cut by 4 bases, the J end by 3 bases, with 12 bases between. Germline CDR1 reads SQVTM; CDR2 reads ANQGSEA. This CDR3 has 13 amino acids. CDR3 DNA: TGCAGCGTTGCGACCGGAGGTGAAGAGACCCAGTACTTC. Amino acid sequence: CSVATGGEETQYF. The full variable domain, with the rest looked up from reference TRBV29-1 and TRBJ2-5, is SAVISQKPSRDICQRGTSLTIQCQVDSQVTMMFWYRQQPGQSLTLIATANQGSEATYESGFVIDKFPISRPNLTFSTLTVSNMSPEDSSIYLCSVATGGEETQYFGPGTRLLVL.

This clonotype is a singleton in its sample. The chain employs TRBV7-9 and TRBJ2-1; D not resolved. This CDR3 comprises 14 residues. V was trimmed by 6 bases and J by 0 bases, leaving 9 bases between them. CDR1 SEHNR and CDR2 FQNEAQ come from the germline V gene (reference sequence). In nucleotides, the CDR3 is TGTGCCAGCAGTATAGGGAACTCCTACAATGAGCAGTTCTTC. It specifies CASSIGNSYNEQFF.

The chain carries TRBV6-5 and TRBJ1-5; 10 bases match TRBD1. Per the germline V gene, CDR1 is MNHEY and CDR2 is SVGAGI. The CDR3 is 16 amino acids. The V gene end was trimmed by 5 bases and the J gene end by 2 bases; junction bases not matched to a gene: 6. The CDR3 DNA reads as TGTGCCAGCAGTCCTGGACAGGGGGTTGGCAATCAGCCCCAGCATTTT. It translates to CASSPGQGVGNQPQHF.